This T cell receptor beta chain was profiled in a study of blood T cell repertoires in COVID-19. Turning to the study itself: PBMCs, B-cell-depleted T cells, or T cells provided the cDNA or gDNA that made up the material.

Clones were sequenced by immunoSEQ multiplex PCR, and TCRdb holds only the in-frame ones, with some missing. This table holds around 450,000 clones, around 90% found once. The CDR3 contains 14 residues. The germline V gene encodes CDR1 KGHDR and CDR2 SFDVKD. V lost 8 bases to trimming and J lost 1 base, with 13 bases between them. The study recruited people aged roughly 18 to 100 years across around 24 US areas. Assignment of participants to cohorts was predicated upon participant-reported clinical history. All recovered Cohort 3 donors got two negative PCRs, got clearance, or saw symptom resolution. The sequence came from a woman between 18 and 30 years old who had recovered from COVID-19. The chain links TRBV24-1 to TRBJ1-1; D unclear. The specimen sequenced was PBMCs or T cells enriched from blood (not recorded which). CDR3 nucleotides: TGTGCCACCATCGGGATCGCGGGGAACACTGAAGCTTTCTTT. Its translation: CATIGIAGNTEAFF.